This TCR beta chain emerged from a study of T cell changes during pregnancy in multiple sclerosis (dated by TCRdb to about 2019). Study-level background: In women with multiple sclerosis, the researchers looked at how the T cell repertoire shifted as pregnancy progressed.

The CDR3, cysteine through phenylalanine, is 13 amino acids long. This entry keeps only the CDR3 DNA: 39 bases, framed from base 1. Reading the germline V gene (reference sequence) gives CDR1 SGHNT and CDR2 YYREEE. V is reduced by 0 bases and J by 6 bases, leaving a spacing of 7 bases between them. A word on this clone: The clone's antigen remains unknown. Base qualities are not recorded, but no much larger clone differs from it by a single base.

Libraries were built with the immunoSEQ multiplex PCR assay. TCRdb took this table from immuneACCESS and kept in-frame rearrangements with V and J called. Such tables lack part of the clones; where checked against another copy, unresolved V genes explain under half of the gap, and the rest is unexplained. The sample contains around 72,000 clones, roughly 91% of them found a single time. The top ten clonotypes cover roughly 0.7% of the sample. The chain uses TRBV5-4 and TRBJ1-5; no D gene can be assigned with confidence. The sample in question was peripheral blood, obtained in the third trimester of pregnancy. The receptor was derived from a female donor in good health, enrolled as a control in a pregnancy study. The DNA is as follows: TGTGCCAGCAGCTTGGATAACGGTCAGCCCCAGCATTTT. This sequence encodes CASSLDNGQPQHF. With the portions outside the CDR3 filled from the reference TRBV5-4 and TRBJ1-5 genes, the complete variable region becomes ETGVTQSPTHLIKTRGQQVTLRCSSQSGHNTVSWYQQALGQGPQFIFQYYREEENGRGNFPPRFSGLQFPNYSSELNVNALELDDSALYLCASSLDNGQPQHFGDGTRLSIL.